Listed below are T cell receptor beta chains from one sample, sequenced in a study of blood T cell repertoires in COVID-19. Clones were read by immunoSEQ multiplex PCR, and TCRdb kept only the in-frame ones, dropping some. This sample has under 150,000 clones, with about 83% found just once. Sequencing input: peripheral blood. These receptors were obtained from a man aged 40-49 years with active or convalescent COVID-19. The CDR3 runs from the conserved cysteine through the conserved F or W. The order of the fields is J gene, D gene, clone size, V gene, CDR3 protein, CDR3 DNA. A D gene is named only where the DNA matches it firmly. The size entry is marked missing in some rows and otherwise reads once, few, many or a size class.

TRBJ1-5	NA	NA	TRBV7-2	CASRQGRNQPQHF	TGTGCCAGCAGACAGGGCCGGAATCAGCCCCAGCATTTT
TRBJ1-1	TRBD1	NA	TRBV27	CANAGQLNTEAFF	TGTGCCAACGCGGGACAGTTGAACACTGAAGCTTTCTTT
TRBJ2-6	TRBD1	NA	TRBV7-3	CASSPGTGSGANVLTF	TGTGCCAGCAGCCCCGGGACAGGCTCTGGGGCCAACGTCCTGACTTTC
TRBJ2-7	NA	NA	TRBV27	CASSWGRNYEQYF	TGTGCCAGCAGTTGGGGCAGAAACTACGAGCAGTACTTC
TRBJ1-1	NA	NA	TRBV5-8	CASSWSQANTEAFF	TGTGCCAGCAGCTGGTCCCAGGCAAACACTGAAGCTTTCTTT
TRBJ2-7	NA	NA	TRBV7-2	CASSLDPGAYEQYF	TGTGCCAGCAGCTTAGACCCGGGGGCCTACGAGCAGTACTTC
TRBJ1-5	NA	NA	TRBV3-1/TRBV3-2	CASSQDRTERNQPQHF	TGTGCCAGCAGCCAAGACCGGACAGAACGCAATCAGCCCCAGCATTTT
TRBJ2-7	TRBD2	NA	TRBV27	CASRISTSGGTEQYF	TGTGCCAGCAGGATATCGACTAGCGGGGGGACCGAGCAGTACTTC
TRBJ2-7	NA	NA	TRBV19	CASMGHPTGEQYF	TGTGCCAGTATGGGGCATCCGACTGGGGAGCAGTACTTC
TRBJ2-7	TRBD1	NA	TRBV18	CASSPGTGVVYEQYF	TGTGCCAGCTCTCCAGGGACAGGGGTAGTGTACGAGCAGTACTTC
TRBJ2-1	TRBD1	NA	TRBV18	CASSPNLRTGDEQFF	TGTGCCAGCTCACCAAATTTACGGACAGGGGATGAGCAGTTCTTC
TRBJ2-1	NA	NA	TRBV2	CASSRSEGSYNEQFF	TGTGCCAGCAGTAGATCGGAGGGGTCCTACAATGAGCAGTTCTTC
TRBJ2-5	NA	NA	TRBV5-1	CASSLVGQDRETQYF	TGCGCCAGCAGCTTGGTGGGGCAGGACCGAGAGACCCAGTACTTC
TRBJ2-2	NA	NA	TRBV6-5	CASSPAARGELFF	TGTGCCAGCAGCCCCGCGGCTCGCGGGGAGCTGTTTTTT
TRBJ1-6	TRBD1	NA	TRBV18	CASSSETGVMKSPLHF	TGTGCCAGCTCATCAGAGACAGGGGTTATGAAGTCACCCCTCCACTTT
TRBJ1-1	NA	NA	TRBV6-2/TRBV6-3	CASSYPPRIGDTEAFF	TGTGCCAGCAGTTACCCTCCGAGGATAGGGGACACTGAAGCTTTCTTT
TRBJ2-1	TRBD2	NA	TRBV5-1	CASSLGGGSYNEQFF	TGCGCCAGCAGCTTGGGCGGGGGGTCCTACAATGAGCAGTTCTTC
TRBJ1-5	TRBD1	NA	TRBV5-1	CASSPGQDFQPQHF	TGCGCCAGCAGTCCCGGACAGGATTTTCAGCCCCAGCATTTT
TRBJ2-3	TRBD1	NA	TRBV6-2/TRBV6-3	CASSFARGRADTQYF	TGTGCCAGCAGTTTTGCCAGGGGGCGAGCAGATACGCAGTATTTT
TRBJ2-7	NA	NA	TRBV12-3/TRBV12-4	CASSLMESGEQYF	TGTGCCAGCAGTTTAATGGAGTCCGGCGAGCAGTACTTC
TRBJ1-1	NA	NA	TRBV18	CASSPGQPNTEAFF	TGTGCCAGCTCACCAGGACAGCCGAACACTGAAGCTTTCTTT
TRBJ2-1	TRBD2	NA	TRBV7-9	CASSFPGTSVVNEQFF	TGTGCCAGCAGCTTCCCCGGGACTAGCGTAGTCAATGAGCAGTTCTTC
TRBJ2-2	TRBD1	NA	TRBV6-5	CASSYGDRAGELFF	TGTGCCAGCAGTTACGGTGACAGGGCCGGGGAGCTGTTTTTT
TRBJ1-3	TRBD1	NA	TRBV13	CASSLGRGRGNTIYF	TGTGCCAGCAGCTTAGGCAGGGGGCGTGGAAACACCATATATTTT
TRBJ2-5	TRBD2	NA	TRBV18	CASSPTAGVRETQYF	TGTGCCAGCTCACCTACTGCGGGGGTGAGGGAGACCCAGTACTTC
TRBJ2-2	TRBD1	NA	TRBV3-1/TRBV3-2	CASSQYTGAHTGELFF	TGTGCCAGCAGCCAGTACACAGGGGCGCACACCGGGGAGCTGTTTTTT
TRBJ2-3	TRBD1	NA	TRBV4-2	CASSPGQGARGDTQYF	TGTGCCAGCAGCCCGGGACAGGGGGCGCGAGGAGATACGCAGTATTTT
TRBJ1-5	TRBD1	once	TRBV5-5	CASSHRGKDQPQHF	TGTGCCAGCAGTCACAGGGGTAAGGATCAGCCCCAGCATTTT
TRBJ1-6	TRBD1	few	TRBV5-6	CASSWGTGYNSPLHF	TGTGCCAGCAGCTGGGGGACAGGCTATAATTCACCCCTCCACTTT
TRBJ1-4	NA	NA	TRBV4-2	CASSQGAPNEKLFF	TGTGCCAGCAGCCAAGGAGCCCCCAACGAAAAACTGTTTTTT
TRBJ1-2	NA	once	TRBV7-8	CASSLPGRGYGYTF	TGTGCCAGCAGCTTGCCAGGGCGCGGCTATGGCTACACCTTC
TRBJ1-2	TRBD1	NA	TRBV29-1	CSVGTGNYGYTF	TGCAGCGTGGGGACAGGGAACTATGGCTACACCTTC
TRBJ1-2	NA	NA	TRBV7-9	CASSLVGEDGYTF	TGTGCCAGCAGCTTAGTCGGGGAGGATGGCTACACCTTC
TRBJ1-1	NA	few	TRBV5-6	CASFLTGGSTEAFF	TGTGCCAGCTTTCTAACCGGGGGGAGTACTGAAGCTTTCTTT
TRBJ2-7	NA	NA	TRBV4-1	CASSQARSYEQYF	TGCGCCAGCAGCCAGGCCCGTTCCTACGAGCAGTACTTC
TRBJ2-7	NA	many	TRBV10-3	CAISPRTGFDEQYF	TGTGCCATCAGCCCCCGGACTGGGTTTGACGAGCAGTACTTC
TRBJ2-7	NA	NA	TRBV2	CASSEIRRLGVYEQYF	TGTGCCAGCAGTGAAATTCGCCGACTAGGGGTCTACGAGCAGTACTTC
TRBJ2-5	NA	NA	TRBV6-5	CASSYELRETQYF	TGTGCCAGCAGTTACGAGCTACGGGAGACCCAGTACTTC
TRBJ1-4	NA	NA	TRBV5-1	CASSPIRGEKLFF	TGCGCCAGCAGCCCTATCAGGGGTGAAAAACTGTTTTTT
TRBJ1-3	NA	NA	TRBV5-4	CASSPKSGNGNTIYF	TGTGCCAGCAGCCCTAAGAGCGGAAATGGAAACACCATATATTTT
TRBJ1-3	TRBD1	NA	TRBV29-1	CSVGQGAGNTIYF	TGCAGCGTTGGTCAGGGGGCTGGAAACACCATATATTTT
TRBJ2-5	NA	NA	TRBV28	CASSFSGVGETQYF	TGTGCCAGCAGTTTTTCGGGGGTTGGAGAGACCCAGTACTTC
TRBJ2-3	NA	NA	TRBV5-4	CASHESDTQYF	TGTGCCAGCCACGAGTCAGATACGCAGTATTTT
TRBJ2-6	NA	NA	TRBV4-2	CASSQSGADGANVLTF	TGTGCCAGCAGCCAATCAGGGGCAGATGGGGCCAACGTCCTGACTTTC
TRBJ1-2	NA	NA	TRBV6-1	CASSEVGGLANYGYTF	TGTGCCAGCAGTGAAGTAGGAGGGCTAGCTAACTATGGCTACACCTTC
TRBJ2-1	TRBD2	once	TRBV4-3	CASSQTSAYNEQFF	TGCGCCAGCAGCCAAACTAGCGCTTACAATGAGCAGTTCTTC
TRBJ2-3	NA	NA	TRBV30	CAWSVQVDTQYF	TGTGCCTGGAGTGTACAGGTAGATACGCAGTATTTT
TRBJ2-3	NA	few	TRBV23-1	CASSQSQNRTGTDTQYF	TGCGCCAGCAGTCAATCGCAGAATAGGACTGGCACAGATACGCAGTATTTT
TRBJ2-3	TRBD2	NA	TRBV18	CASSPPSGVRADTQYF	TGTGCCAGCTCACCTCCAAGCGGGGTTCGTGCAGATACGCAGTATTTT
TRBJ1-1	NA	once	TRBV14	CASSQEWQGFFLPEAFF	TGTGCCAGCAGCCAAGAATGGCAGGGATTTTTTTTACCTGAAGCTTTCTTT
TRBJ2-7	NA	NA	TRBV7-9	CASSLFIAGSSYEQYF	TGTGCCAGCAGCTTATTTATCGCGGGGAGCTCCTACGAGCAGTACTTC
TRBJ2-1	NA	few	TRBV9	CASSAPGFEQFF	TGTGCCAGCAGCGCGCCAGGGTTTGAGCAGTTCTTC
TRBJ1-1	NA	NA	TRBV5-4	CASSANRMSGNTEAFF	TGTGCCAGCAGCGCTAACAGGATGTCCGGGAACACTGAAGCTTTCTTT